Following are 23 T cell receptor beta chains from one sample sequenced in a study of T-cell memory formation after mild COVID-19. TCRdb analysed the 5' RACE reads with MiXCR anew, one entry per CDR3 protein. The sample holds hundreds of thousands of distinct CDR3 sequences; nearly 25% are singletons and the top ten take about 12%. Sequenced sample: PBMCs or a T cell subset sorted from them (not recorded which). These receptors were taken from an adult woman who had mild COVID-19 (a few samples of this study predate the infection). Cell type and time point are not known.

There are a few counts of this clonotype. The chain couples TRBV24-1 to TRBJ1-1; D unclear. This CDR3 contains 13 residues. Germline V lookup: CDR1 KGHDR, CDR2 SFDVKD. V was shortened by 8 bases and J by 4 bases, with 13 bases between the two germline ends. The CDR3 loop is CATMILVSTEAFF. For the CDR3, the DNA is TGTGCCACCATGATACTAGTTTCCACTGAAGCTTTCTTT.

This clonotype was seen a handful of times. CDR3 nucleotide sequence: TGCAGTGCTGGCGGGACAGGGGGCGAGGAGACCCAGTACTTC. Amino acids: CSAGGTGGEETQYF. The V and J genes are TRBV20-1 and TRBJ2-5, with 12 positions matching TRBD1. Trimming cost V 5 bases and J 5 bases; bases outside gene matches: 6. The CDR3 is 14 residues long. The germline V gene has CDR1 DFQATT and CDR2 SNEGSKA (reference sequence).

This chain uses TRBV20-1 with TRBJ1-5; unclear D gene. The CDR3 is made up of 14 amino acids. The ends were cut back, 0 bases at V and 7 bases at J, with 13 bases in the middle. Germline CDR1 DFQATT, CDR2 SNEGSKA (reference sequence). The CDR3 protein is CSARDVPPKQPQHF. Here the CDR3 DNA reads TGCAGTGCTAGAGATGTCCCACCAAAGCAGCCCCAGCATTTT.

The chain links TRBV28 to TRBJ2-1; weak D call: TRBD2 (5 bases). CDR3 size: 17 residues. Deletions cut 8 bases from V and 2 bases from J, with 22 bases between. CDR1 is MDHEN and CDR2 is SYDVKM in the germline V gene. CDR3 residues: CASQKKGPAEAYNEQFF. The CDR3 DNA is TGTGCCAGCCAAAAAAAGGGCCCAGCGGAAGCCTACAATGAGCAGTTCTTC.

The CDR3 DNA is TGTGCCGGGTCGTCCTCGGGGGACATATACAATGAGCAGTTCTTC. As protein: CAGSSSGDIYNEQFF. J is TRBJ2-1 and V is TRBV6-1; D might be TRBD1 or TRBD2, each matching 6 bases. Trimming took 11 bases from V and 4 from J, leaving 21 bases between them. The length of the CDR3 is 15 residues. Germline CDR1 MNHNS, CDR2 SASEGT.

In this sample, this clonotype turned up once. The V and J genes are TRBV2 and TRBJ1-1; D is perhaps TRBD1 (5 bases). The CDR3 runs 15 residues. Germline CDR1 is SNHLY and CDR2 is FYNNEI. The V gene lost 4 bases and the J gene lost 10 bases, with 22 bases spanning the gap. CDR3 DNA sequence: TGTGCCAGCAGTGCAGGAGGGGATATGTTTATAGGAGCTTTCTTT. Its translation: CASSAGGDMFIGAFF.

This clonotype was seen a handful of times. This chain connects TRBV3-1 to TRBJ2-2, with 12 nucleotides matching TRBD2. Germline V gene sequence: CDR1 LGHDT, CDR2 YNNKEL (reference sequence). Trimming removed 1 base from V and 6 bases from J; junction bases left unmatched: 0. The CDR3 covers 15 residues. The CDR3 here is CASSQASGRAGELFF. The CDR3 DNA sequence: TGTGCCAGCAGCCAAGCTAGCGGGAGGGCCGGGGAGCTGTTTTTT.

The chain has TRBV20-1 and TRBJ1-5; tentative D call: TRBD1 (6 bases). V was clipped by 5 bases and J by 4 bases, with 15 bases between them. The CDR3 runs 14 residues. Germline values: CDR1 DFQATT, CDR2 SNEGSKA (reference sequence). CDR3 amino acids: CSAPPPRGNQPQHF. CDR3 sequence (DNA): TGCAGTGCTCCGCCCCCCAGGGGTAATCAGCCCCAGCATTTT.

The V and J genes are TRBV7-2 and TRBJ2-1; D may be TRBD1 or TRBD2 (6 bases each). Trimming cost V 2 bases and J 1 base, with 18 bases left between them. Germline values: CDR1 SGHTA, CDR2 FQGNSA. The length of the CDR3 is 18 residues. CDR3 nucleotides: TGTGCCAGCAGCTTAACACGAACGGGGGCCCTTTCCTACAATGAGCAGTTCTTC. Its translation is CASSLTRTGALSYNEQFF. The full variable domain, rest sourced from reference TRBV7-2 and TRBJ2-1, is GAGVSQSPSNKVTEKGKDVELRCDPISGHTALYWYRQSLGQGLEFLIYFQGNSAPDKSGLPSDRFSAERTGGSVSTLTIQRTQQEDSAVYLCASSLTRTGALSYNEQFFGPGTRLTVL.

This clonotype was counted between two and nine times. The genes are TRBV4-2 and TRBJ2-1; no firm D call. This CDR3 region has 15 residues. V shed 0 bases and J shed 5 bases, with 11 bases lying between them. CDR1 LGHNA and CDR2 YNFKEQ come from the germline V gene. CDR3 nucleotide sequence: TGTGCCAGCAGCCAAGATGGACCTGGGAACAATGAGCAGTTCTTC. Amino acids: CASSQDGPGNNEQFF.

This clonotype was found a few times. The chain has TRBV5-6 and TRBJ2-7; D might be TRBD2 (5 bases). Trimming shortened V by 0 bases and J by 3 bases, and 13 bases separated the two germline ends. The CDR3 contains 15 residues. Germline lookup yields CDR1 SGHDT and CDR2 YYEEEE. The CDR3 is CASSLAQRRRYEQYF. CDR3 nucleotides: TGTGCCAGCAGCTTGGCCCAGCGGAGACGCTACGAGCAGTACTTC.

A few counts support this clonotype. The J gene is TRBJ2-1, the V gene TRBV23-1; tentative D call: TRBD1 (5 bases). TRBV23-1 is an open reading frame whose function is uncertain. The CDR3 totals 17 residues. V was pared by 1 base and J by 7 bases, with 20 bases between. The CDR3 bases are TGCGCCAGCAGTCAATGCCCCCCGGCAGGGAAACGAAATGAGCAGTTCTTC. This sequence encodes CASSQCPPAGKRNEQFF.

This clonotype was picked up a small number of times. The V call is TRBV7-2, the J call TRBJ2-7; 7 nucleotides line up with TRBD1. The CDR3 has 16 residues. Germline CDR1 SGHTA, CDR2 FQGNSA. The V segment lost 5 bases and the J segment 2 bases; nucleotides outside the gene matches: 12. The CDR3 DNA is TGTGCCAGCAGCCACCTCGACAGGGAGCCACCCTACGAGCAGTACTTC. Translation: CASSHLDREPPYEQYF.

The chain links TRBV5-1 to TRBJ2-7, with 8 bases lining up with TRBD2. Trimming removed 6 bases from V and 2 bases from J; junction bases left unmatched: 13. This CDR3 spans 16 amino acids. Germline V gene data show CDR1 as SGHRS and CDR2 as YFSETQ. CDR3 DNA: TGCGCCAGCACCCCGGGAGTAGCGGGAATGACCTACGAGCAGTACTTC. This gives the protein CASTPGVAGMTYEQYF.

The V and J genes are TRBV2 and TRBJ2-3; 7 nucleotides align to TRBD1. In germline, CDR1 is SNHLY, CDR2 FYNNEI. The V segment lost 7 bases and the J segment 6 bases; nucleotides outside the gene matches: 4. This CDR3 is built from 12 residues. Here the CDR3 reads CASTLDRDTQYF. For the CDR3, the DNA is TGTGCCAGCACTCTGGACAGGGATACGCAGTATTTT.

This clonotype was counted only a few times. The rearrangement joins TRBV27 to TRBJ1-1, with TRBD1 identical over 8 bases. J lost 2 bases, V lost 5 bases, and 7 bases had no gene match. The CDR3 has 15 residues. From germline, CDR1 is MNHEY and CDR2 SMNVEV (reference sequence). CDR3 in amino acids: CASSPGGTGNTEAFF. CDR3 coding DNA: TGTGCCAGCAGTCCCGGCGGGACAGGAAACACTGAAGCTTTCTTT.

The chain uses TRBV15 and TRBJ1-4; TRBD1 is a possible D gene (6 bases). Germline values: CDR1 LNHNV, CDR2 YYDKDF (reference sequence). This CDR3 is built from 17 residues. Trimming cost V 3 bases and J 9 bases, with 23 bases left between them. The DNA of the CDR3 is TGTGCCACCAGCAGCAGGGGAATAGGGGTACGGGCGAAAAAACTGTTTTTT. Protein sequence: CATSSRGIGVRAKKLFF.

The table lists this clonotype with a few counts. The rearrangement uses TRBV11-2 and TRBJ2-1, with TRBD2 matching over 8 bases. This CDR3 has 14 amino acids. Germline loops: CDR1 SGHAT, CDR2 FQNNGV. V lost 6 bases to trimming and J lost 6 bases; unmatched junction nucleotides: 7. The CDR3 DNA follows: TGTGCCAGCAGTAATCCCGGGACTAGCAATGAGCAGTTCTTC. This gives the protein CASSNPGTSNEQFF.

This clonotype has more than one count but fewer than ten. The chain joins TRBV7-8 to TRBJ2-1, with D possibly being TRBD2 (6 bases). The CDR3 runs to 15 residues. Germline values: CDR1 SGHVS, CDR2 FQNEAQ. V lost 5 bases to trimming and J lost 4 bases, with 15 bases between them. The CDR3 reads CASSVRERLYNEQFF. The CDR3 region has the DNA TGTGCCAGCAGCGTACGGGAGAGGCTATACAATGAGCAGTTCTTC.

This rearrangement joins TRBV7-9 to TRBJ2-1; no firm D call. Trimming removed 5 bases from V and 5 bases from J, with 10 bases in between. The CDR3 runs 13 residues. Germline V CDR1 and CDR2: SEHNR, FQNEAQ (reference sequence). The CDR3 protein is CASSAPNDNEQFF. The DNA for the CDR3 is TGTGCCAGCAGCGCCCCGAACGACAATGAGCAGTTCTTC.

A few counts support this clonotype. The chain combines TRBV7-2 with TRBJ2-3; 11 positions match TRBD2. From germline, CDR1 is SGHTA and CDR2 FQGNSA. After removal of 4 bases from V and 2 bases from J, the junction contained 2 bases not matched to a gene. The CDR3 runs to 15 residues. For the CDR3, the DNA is TGTGCCAGCAGCTCTAGCGGGGGGCTCACAGATACGCAGTATTTT. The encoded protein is CASSSSGGLTDTQYF.

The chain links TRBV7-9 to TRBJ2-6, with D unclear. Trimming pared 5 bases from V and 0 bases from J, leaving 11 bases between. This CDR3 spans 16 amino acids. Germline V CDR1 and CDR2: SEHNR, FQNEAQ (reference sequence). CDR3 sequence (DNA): TGTGCCAGCAGCCGACTTAAAGGCTCTGGGGCCAACGTCCTGACTTTC. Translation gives CASSRLKGSGANVLTF. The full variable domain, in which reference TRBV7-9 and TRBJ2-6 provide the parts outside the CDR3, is DTGVSQNPRHKITKRGQNVTFRCDPISEHNRLYWYRQTLGQGPEFLTYFQNEAQLEKSRLLSDRFSAERPKGSFSTLEIQRTEQGDSAMYLCASSRLKGSGANVLTFGAGSRLTVL.

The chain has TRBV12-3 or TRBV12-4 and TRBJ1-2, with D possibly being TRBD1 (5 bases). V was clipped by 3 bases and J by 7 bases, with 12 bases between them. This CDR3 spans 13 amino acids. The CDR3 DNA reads TGTGCCAGCAGTTTCAGCGGGGCCCCTGGCTACACCTTC. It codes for CASSFSGAPGYTF.